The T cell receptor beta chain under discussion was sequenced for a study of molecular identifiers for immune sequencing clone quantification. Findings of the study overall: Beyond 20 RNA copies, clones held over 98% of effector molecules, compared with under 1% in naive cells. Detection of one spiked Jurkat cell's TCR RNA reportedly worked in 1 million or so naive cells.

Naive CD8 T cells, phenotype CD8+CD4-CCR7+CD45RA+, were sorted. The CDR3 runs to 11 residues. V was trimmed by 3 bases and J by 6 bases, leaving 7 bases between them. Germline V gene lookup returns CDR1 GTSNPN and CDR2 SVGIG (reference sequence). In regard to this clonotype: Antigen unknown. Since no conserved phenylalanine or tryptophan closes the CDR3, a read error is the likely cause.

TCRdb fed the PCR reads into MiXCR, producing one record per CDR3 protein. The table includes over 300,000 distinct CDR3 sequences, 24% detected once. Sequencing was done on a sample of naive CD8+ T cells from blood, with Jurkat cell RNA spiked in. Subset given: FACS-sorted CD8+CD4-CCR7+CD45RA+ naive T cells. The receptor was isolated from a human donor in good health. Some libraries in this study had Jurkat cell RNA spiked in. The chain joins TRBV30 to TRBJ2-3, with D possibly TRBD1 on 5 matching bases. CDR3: CAWSPGDTQYL. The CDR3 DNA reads TGTGCCTGGAGCCCAGGGGATACGCAGTATTTA.